The source of this TCR beta chain is a study of response to subunit inactivated influenza vaccine. Whole-study results and caveats: Seasonal influenza vaccination, on each occasion, was suggested by the authors to recruit few new T cells.

This clonotype appeared a few times. What it recognizes is unknown. TCRdb reanalysed the RT-PCR reads using MiXCR and keeps one entry per CDR3 protein. The sample has 550,000 to 600,000 distinct CDR3 sequences; 12% are singletons. V gave up 3 bases and J gave up 5 bases, with 16 bases separating them. This CDR3 is built from 15 residues. Germline lookup yields CDR1 LGHNA and CDR2 YNFKEQ. This specimen was PBMCs from blood, taken on the day of vaccination. The clonotype comes from a man in his fifties who received an inactivated influenza vaccine. This chain connects TRBV4-2 to TRBJ1-1; D might be TRBD1 (6 bases). CDR3 DNA: TGTGCCAGCAGCCACCGAGGGGGAGGGGGAACTGAAGCTTTCTTT. Translating gives CASSHRGGGGTEAFF.